This T cell receptor (beta chain) appears in the sequencing data of a study of blood T cell repertoires in COVID-19. Study details: T cells, B-cell-depleted T cells, or PBMCs supplied cDNA or gDNA.

Trimming cost V 0 bases and J 7 bases, with 12 bases left between them. Per the germline V gene, CDR1 is WSHSY and CDR2 is SAAADI. CDR3 length equals 14 residues. Clones were read by immunoSEQ multiplex PCR, and TCRdb kept only the in-frame ones, dropping some. The sample records around 200,000 clones, approximately 87% being singletons. The source is a young man with active or convalescent COVID-19. This chain links TRBV10-2 with TRBJ1-2; D ambiguous. Input material: peripheral blood. CDR3 DNA sequence: TGCGCCAGCAGTGAGTCGACTCCTCTGGGTGGCTACACCTTC. Its protein is CASSESTPLGGYTF.